The 23 T cell receptor beta chains presented below share a single source sample, sequenced in a study of cytomegalovirus exposure and HLA in healthy donors. Primers for the PCR totalled 60 Vbeta and 13 Jbeta. Clones were read by immunoSEQ multiplex PCR, and TCRdb kept only the in-frame ones, dropping some. The table has 85,000 to 130,000 clones, about two thirds seen once; the top ten hold about 2.8%. Sequencing was done on a sample of PBMCs. The receptor source for this set is a female donor in good health and CMV-seronegative.

This chain uses TRBV5-4 with TRBJ2-6; TRBD1 matches 10 bases. The CDR3 has 18 amino acids. CDR1 is SGHNT and CDR2 is YYREEE in the germline V gene (reference sequence). The V segment lost 4 bases and the J segment 0 bases; nucleotides outside the gene matches: 7. This chain's CDR3 is CASSTGTGVYSGANVLTF. CDR3 bases: TGTGCCAGCAGCACCGGGACAGGGGTTTACTCTGGGGCCAACGTCCTGACTTTC.

V gene TRBV29-1 combines with J gene TRBJ1-5, with D unclear. The CDR3 extends over 13 amino acids. Germline loops: CDR1 SQVTM, CDR2 ANQGSEA. V lost 4 bases and J 5 bases, leaving 12 bases between the germline ends. Here the CDR3 reads CSVGTGSDQPQHF. CDR3 sequence (DNA): TGCAGCGTTGGGACGGGGAGCGATCAGCCCCAGCATTTT.

This rearrangement joins TRBV2 to TRBJ1-2; 9 bases align to TRBD1. Germline values: CDR1 SNHLY, CDR2 FYNNEI. The CDR3 covers 14 residues. The V segment lost 3 bases and the J segment 4 bases; nucleotides outside the gene matches: 3. The CDR3 bases are TGTGCCAGCAGTGACCCGACAGGGGGCTATGGCTACACCTTC. Amino acids: CASSDPTGGYGYTF.

This clone has more than one count but fewer than ten. The chain employs TRBV4-1 and TRBJ1-2; D unresolved. V lost 0 bases and J 0 bases, leaving 14 bases between the germline ends. Germline V CDR1 and CDR2: MGHRA, YSYEKL. The CDR3 contains 17 residues. The CDR3 protein is CASSQDWRGGTNYGYTF. CDR3 coding DNA: TGCGCCAGCAGCCAAGATTGGCGCGGAGGGACTAACTATGGCTACACCTTC.

This clone was counted between two and nine times. The V gene is TRBV30, the J gene TRBJ2-1; TRBD2 matches 7 bases. The CDR3 loop spans 15 amino acids. With 0 bases clipped from V and 3 bases from J, the junction kept 5 bases outside the gene matches. Per germline, CDR1 GTSNPN and CDR2 SVGIG (reference sequence). Here the CDR3 DNA reads TGTGCCTGGAGTGTAGGAGCGGGACTCTACAATGAGCAGTTCTTC. This sequence encodes CAWSVGAGLYNEQFF.

This clone has more than one count but fewer than ten. In nucleotides, the CDR3 is TGTGCCAGCAGCTTAGACCCCTCGCGGAACAATGAGCAGTTCTTC. Protein product: CASSLDPSRNNEQFF. The V and J genes are TRBV7-3 and TRBJ2-1; D remains unclear. The V gene lost 2 bases and the J gene lost 5 bases, with 13 bases spanning the gap. CDR1 is SGHTA and CDR2 is FQGTGA in the germline V gene. The CDR3 has 15 amino acids. Supplemented by reference TRBV7-3 and TRBJ2-1, the full variable domain reads GAGVSQTPSNKVTEKGKYVELRCDPISGHTALYWYRQSLGQGPEFLIYFQGTGAADDSGLPNDRFFAVRPEGSVSTLKIQRTERGDSAVYLCASSLDPSRNNEQFFGPGTRLTVL.

The chain has TRBV27 and TRBJ1-2; D unclear. V lost 7 bases and J lost 7, with 19 bases in between. The CDR3 totals 14 residues. The germline V gene has CDR1 MNHEY and CDR2 SMNVEV (reference sequence). CDR3 bases: TGTGCCAGCACCCAATCAGGTACTTCTCGTGGCTACACCTTC. Protein: CASTQSGTSRGYTF.

The chain employs TRBV5-5 and TRBJ1-5; D is undetermined. Germline V gene sequence: CDR1 SGHKS, CDR2 YYEKEE (reference sequence). The V end lost 0 bases, the J end lost 0 bases, and 7 bases lay between the germline ends. The CDR3 totals 15 residues. The CDR3 DNA sequence: TGTGCCAGCAGCTTGGCGGGAGGTAGCAATCAGCCCCAGCATTTT. Translating it yields CASSLAGGSNQPQHF.

Here the CDR3 DNA reads TGTGCCAGCAGTGGGCCAGATACGCAGTATTTT. Amino acid sequence: CASSGPDTQYF. The chain carries TRBV6-1 and TRBJ2-3; D gene ambiguous. The germline gives CDR1 MNHNS, CDR2 SASEGT. Trimming removed 4 bases at V and 4 bases at J, with 3 bases between. The CDR3 has 11 amino acids.

This clone was counted a few times. The chain combines TRBV5-1 with TRBJ2-3, with 9 nucleotides matching TRBD1. The CDR3 contains 16 residues. Germline assignment: CDR1 SGHRS and CDR2 YFSETQ. Trimming cost V 2 bases and J 1 base; bases outside gene matches: 5. The CDR3 region is CASSFEDRGGTDTQYF. CDR3 coding DNA: TGCGCCAGCAGCTTCGAGGACAGGGGAGGCACAGATACGCAGTATTTT.

The rearrangement joins TRBV29-1 to TRBJ2-5; D gene unclear. From germline, CDR1 is SQVTM and CDR2 ANQGSEA. V lost 0 bases and J 3 bases, leaving 20 bases between the germline ends. The CDR3 has 17 residues. CDR3: CSVEEGRSAVGKETQYF. CDR3 DNA: TGCAGCGTTGAAGAAGGCCGAAGTGCCGTGGGCAAAGAGACCCAGTACTTC.

CDR3 bases: TGTGCCGTACAGGGGGCGAGGGGCAATCAGCCCCAGCATTTT. This codes for CAVQGARGNQPQHF. The chain couples TRBV15 to TRBJ1-5, with 9 bases aligning to TRBD1. There are 14 residues in the CDR3. V gave up 11 bases and J gave up 2 bases; unmatched junction bases: 7. Germline V lookup: CDR1 LNHNV, CDR2 YYDKDF (reference sequence).

This chain joins TRBV19 and TRBJ2-3; 7 bases are a match to TRBD2. The germline V gene encodes CDR1 LNHDA and CDR2 SQIVND (reference sequence). V was clipped by 5 bases and J by 8 bases; unmatched bases: 7. This CDR3 spans 13 amino acids. The CDR3 spells CASSRTREGTQYF. The CDR3 nucleotides are TGTGCCAGTAGTCGGACTAGAGAGGGTACGCAGTATTTT.

In its sample, this clone was seen once. The chain uses TRBV7-7 and TRBJ2-1, with 7 positions matching TRBD1. CDR1 is SSHAT and CDR2 is FNYEAQ in the germline V gene (reference sequence). J gave up 5 bases and V 5 bases, and 12 bases lay outside the gene matches. This CDR3 is built from 16 residues. The CDR3 region is CASSPSYTGEHNEQFF. As DNA, the CDR3 is TGTGCCAGCAGCCCCTCCTACACAGGGGAACACAATGAGCAGTTCTTC.

The chain uses TRBV7-6 and TRBJ2-5, with a weak D call TRBD2 (7 bases). Looked up from germline, CDR1 is SGHVS and CDR2 is FNYEAQ. The germline V and J ends were trimmed by 2 bases and 4 bases, with 14 bases remaining between them. The CDR3 totals 15 residues. CDR3 sequence reads: CASSLSVGGGETQYF. For the CDR3, the DNA is TGTGCCAGCAGCTTATCCGTGGGAGGGGGAGAGACCCAGTACTTC. The full variable domain, completed using reference TRBV7-6 and TRBJ2-5, is GAGVSQSPRYKVTKRGQDVALRCDPISGHVSLYWYRQALGQGPEFLTYFNYEAQQDKSGLPNDRFSAERPEGSISTLTIQRTEQRDSAMYRCASSLSVGGGETQYFGPGTRLLVL.

The chain recombines TRBV6-1 with TRBJ1-2, with 9 bases lining up with TRBD1. This CDR3 is built from 15 residues. Losses at the gene ends were 2 bases for V and 7 bases for J; bases not matched to a gene: 8. The germline gives CDR1 MNHNS, CDR2 SASEGT. The CDR3 nucleotides read TGTGCCAGCAGTGAACCCGGACAGGGGACGGGTGGCTACACCTTC. Its protein is CASSEPGQGTGGYTF.

The rearrangement uses TRBV7-8 and TRBJ1-4; D gene ambiguous. The CDR3 runs to 12 residues. Germline values: CDR1 SGHVS, CDR2 FQNEAQ. Trimming removed 3 bases at V and 7 bases at J, with 6 bases between. DNA for the CDR3: TGTGCCAGCAGCTTTGGAGGTGAAAAACTGTTTTTT. Translation gives CASSFGGEKLFF. Drawing the rest from reference TRBV7-8 and TRBJ1-4, the complete variable domain is GAGVSQSPRYKVAKRGQDVALRCDPISGHVSLFWYQQALGQGPEFLTYFQNEAQLDKSGLPSDRFFAERPEGSVSTLKIQRTQQEDSAVYLCASSFGGEKLFFGSGTQLSVL.

This clone was seen more than once but under ten times. The V gene is TRBV5-1, the J gene TRBJ2-7, with 8 bases lining up with TRBD2. This CDR3 has 14 residues. Trimming cost V 0 bases and J 7 bases; bases outside gene matches: 6. Germline CDR1 is SGHRS and CDR2 is YFSETQ. CDR3 bases: TGCGCCAGCAGCTTGGCCGTTAGCGGGAAGGAGCAGTACTTC. Translation gives CASSLAVSGKEQYF.

CDR3 region: CASSPRAREGRADTQYF. The CDR3 nucleotides are TGCGCCAGCAGCCCCCGGGCGCGGGAGGGCCGCGCAGATACGCAGTATTTT. The V call is TRBV4-1, the J call TRBJ2-3; TRBD2 matches 9 bases. This CDR3 has 17 residues. Germline-derived CDR1 and CDR2 are MGHRA and YSYEKL. V trimming: 4 bases; J trimming: 4 bases; junction bases outside the gene matches: 12.

This clone was seen at least ten times. The chain carries TRBV21-1 and TRBJ2-3; the table's D call TRBD1 went unverified against the DNA. TRBV21-1 is recorded as a pseudogene. There are 15 residues in the CDR3. Here the CDR3 reads CASSNGSRGTDTQYF. The CDR3 nucleotides are TGTGCCAGCAGCAATGGTTCCAGGGGCACAGATACGCAGTATTTT.

This chain uses TRBV18 with TRBJ2-1; 9 positions match TRBD2. The CDR3 consists of 19 residues. Unmatched junction bases numbered 17, after V lost 1 base and J lost 7 bases. Per germline, CDR1 KGHSH and CDR2 LQKENI. The CDR3 reads CASSPLPKVAGAVENEQFF. The CDR3 DNA is TGTGCCAGCTCACCACTCCCTAAGGTAGCGGGGGCTGTCGAGAATGAGCAGTTCTTC. Full variable domain (missing parts from reference TRBV18 and TRBJ2-1): NAGVMQNPRHLVRRRGQEARLRCSPMKGHSHVYWYRQLPEEGLKFMVYLQKENIIDESGMPKERFSAEFPKEGPSILRIQQVVRGDSAAYFCASSPLPKVAGAVENEQFFGPGTRLTVL.

The chain uses TRBV4-1 and TRBJ2-7, with 8 bases that match TRBD1. Germline CDR1 MGHRA, CDR2 YSYEKL. The CDR3 runs to 18 residues. V was clipped by 0 bases and J by 2 bases; unmatched bases: 12. The CDR3 loop is CASSQDALAGQGAYEQYF. The CDR3 region has the DNA TGCGCCAGCAGCCAAGATGCGTTAGCCGGACAGGGTGCCTACGAGCAGTACTTC.

V usage is TRBV5-4 and J usage is TRBJ2-7; perhaps TRBD2 as D (5 bases). CDR3 length: 16 amino acids. Germline assignment: CDR1 SGHNT and CDR2 YYREEE (reference sequence). V was trimmed by 3 bases and J by 0 bases, leaving 16 bases between them. CDR3 nucleotide sequence: TGTGCCAGCAGCTCGTCGATCGGGGTCGCCTCCTACGAGCAGTACTTC. Its translation is CASSSSIGVASYEQYF.